Below are 6 T cell receptor beta chains sequenced from a single sample in a study of PD-1 blockade in classical Hodgkin lymphoma. In every patient, relapse followed autologous stem cell transplantation, while exposure to brentuximab vedotin differed. TCRdb's copy holds only in-frame clones and misses some; the assay was immunoSEQ multiplex PCR. Of about 150,000 clones in the sample, 78% are singletons; the top ten hold approximately 9.6%. The sequences come from peripheral blood mononuclear cells (PBMCs), collected before the second cycle of nivolumab. Receptor source: a human donor with classical Hodgkin lymphoma.

The rearrangement joins TRBV5-1 to TRBJ1-3; D ambiguous. The germline gives CDR1 SGHRS, CDR2 YFSETQ. The CDR3 covers 16 residues. V lost 3 bases to trimming and J lost 0 bases, with 13 bases between them. The CDR3 bases are TGCGCCAGCAGCTCCGGACGCCTGAGCTCTGGAAACACCATATATTTT. This translates into CASSSGRLSSGNTIYF.

J is TRBJ2-5 and V is TRBV4-2; D remains unclear. Trimming stripped 0 bases from V and 1 base from J, with 9 bases between. Per the germline V gene, CDR1 is LGHNA and CDR2 is YNFKEQ. The CDR3 length is 15 residues. The CDR3 loop reads CASSQDEVGQETQYF. DNA for the CDR3: TGTGCCAGCAGCCAAGATGAGGTGGGCCAAGAGACCCAGTACTTC.

In its sample, this clone was seen a few times. The rearrangement uses TRBV7-9 and TRBJ1-2; D is unresolved. Trimming shortened V by 2 bases and J by 6 bases, and 10 bases separated the two germline ends. This CDR3 comprises 13 residues. Germline V gives CDR1 SEHNR, CDR2 FQNEAQ (reference sequence). This CDR3 reads CASSLFSEDGYTF. The DNA for the CDR3 is TGTGCCAGCAGCTTATTCTCAGAAGATGGCTACACCTTC.

The rearrangement joins TRBV6-6 to TRBJ2-3; maybe TRBD1 (6 bases). The germline V and J ends were trimmed by 7 bases and 0 bases, with 14 bases remaining between them. Germline V gives CDR1 MNHNY, CDR2 SVGAGI (reference sequence). This CDR3 contains 15 residues. CDR3 residues: CASTPLDSSTDTQYF. Here the CDR3 DNA reads TGTGCCAGCACCCCGCTGGACAGCAGCACAGATACGCAGTATTTT.

This clone was recorded only once. The chain is built from TRBV20-1 and TRBJ1-2; no clear D. Germline values: CDR1 DFQATT, CDR2 SNEGSKA (reference sequence). The V end was cut by 3 bases, the J end by 7 bases, with 9 bases between. This CDR3 is built from 11 residues. CDR3 residues: CSASFAAGYTF. The CDR3 region has the DNA TGCAGTGCTAGTTTTGCCGCTGGCTACACCTTC.

The sample holds a few counts of this clone. The CDR3 reads CASSQESTAAEQYF. The CDR3 region has the DNA TGCGCCAGCAGCCAAGAGTCAACGGCGGCAGAGCAGTACTTC. This chain connects TRBV4-1 to TRBJ2-7; D uncertain. Germline V CDR1 and CDR2: MGHRA, YSYEKL. Deletions cut 0 bases from V and 7 bases from J, with 13 bases between. The CDR3 is 14 amino acids.